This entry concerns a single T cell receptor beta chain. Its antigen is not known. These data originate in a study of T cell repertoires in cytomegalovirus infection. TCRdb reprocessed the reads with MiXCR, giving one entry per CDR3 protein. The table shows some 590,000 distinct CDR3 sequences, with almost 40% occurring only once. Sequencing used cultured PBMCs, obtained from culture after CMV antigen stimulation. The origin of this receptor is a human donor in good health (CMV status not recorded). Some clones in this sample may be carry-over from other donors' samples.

As DNA, the CDR3 is TGTGCCAGCAGCTTAGGCGGACAGATCTCTGGAAACACCATATATTTT. It is translated as CASSLGGQISGNTIYF. The chain couples TRBV7-8 to TRBJ1-3, with D perhaps TRBD1 (6 bases). V lost 1 base to trimming and J lost 0 bases, with 10 bases between them. The CDR3 totals 16 residues. The germline V gene has CDR1 SGHVS and CDR2 FQNEAQ.